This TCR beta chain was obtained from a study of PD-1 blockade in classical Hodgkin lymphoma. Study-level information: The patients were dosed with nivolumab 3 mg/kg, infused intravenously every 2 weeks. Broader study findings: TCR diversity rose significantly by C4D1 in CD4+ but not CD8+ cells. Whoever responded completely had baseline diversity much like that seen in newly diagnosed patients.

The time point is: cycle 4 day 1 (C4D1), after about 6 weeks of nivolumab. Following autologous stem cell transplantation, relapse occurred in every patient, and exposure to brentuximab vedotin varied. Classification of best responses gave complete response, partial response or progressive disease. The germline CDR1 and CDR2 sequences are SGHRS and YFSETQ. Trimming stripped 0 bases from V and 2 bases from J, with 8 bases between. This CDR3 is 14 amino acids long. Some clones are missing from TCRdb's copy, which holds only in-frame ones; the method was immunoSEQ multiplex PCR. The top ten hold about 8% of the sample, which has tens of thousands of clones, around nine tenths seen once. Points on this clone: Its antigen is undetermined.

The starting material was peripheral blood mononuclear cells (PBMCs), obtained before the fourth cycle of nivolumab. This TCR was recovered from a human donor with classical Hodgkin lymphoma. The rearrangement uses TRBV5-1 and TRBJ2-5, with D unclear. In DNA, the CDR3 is TGCGCCAGCAGCTTGGCCGGCAAACAAGAGACCCAGTACTTC. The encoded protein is CASSLAGKQETQYF. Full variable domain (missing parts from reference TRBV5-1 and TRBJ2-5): KAGVTQTPRYLIKTRGQQVTLSCSPISGHRSVSWYQQTPGQGLQFLFEYFSETQRNKGNFPGRFSGRQFSNSRSEMNVSTLELGDSALYLCASSLAGKQETQYFGPGTRLLVL.